A selection of T cell receptor beta chains follows, all from one sample in a study of beta chain features in type 1 diabetes. Clones were sequenced by immunoSEQ multiplex PCR, and TCRdb holds only the in-frame ones, with some missing. The sample has hundreds of thousands of clones; around 15% are singletons. Sequencing was done on a sample of naive CD4+ T cells from blood. All receptors come from a man aged 18 to 29 in good health. Both conserved end residues are part of each CDR3. A D gene is named only where the DNA matches it firmly. Only part of the rows carry a size: once, few, many, or a class if the clone is expanded.

>TRBJ2-3|few|TRBD2|TRBV29-1
CSVVVSGRQADTQYF
TGCAGCGTTGTGGTAAGCGGGAGGCAGGCAGATACGCAGTATTTT
>TRBJ2-7|few|-|TRBV4-3
CASAPRSGISSYEQYF
TGCGCCAGCGCTCCCCGGAGTGGGATTTCTTCCTACGAGCAGTACTTC
>TRBJ1-2|-|-|TRBV25-1
CASSWAQGGRDGGYTF
TGTGCCAGCAGTTGGGCCCAGGGCGGGCGGGACGGTGGCTACACCTTC
>TRBJ2-5|few|-|TRBV10-3
CASRFEGETQYF
TGTGCCTCCCGGTTTGAGGGAGAGACCCAGTACTTC
>TRBJ2-1|few|-|TRBV5-1
CASSLAGENEQFF
TGCGCCAGCAGCTTGGCCGGGGAAAATGAGCAGTTCTTC
>TRBJ2-1|-|-|TRBV4-2
CASSSPGINEQFF
TGTGCCAGCAGCTCCCCGGGGATCAATGAGCAGTTCTTC
>TRBJ2-7|few|-|TRBV7-2
CASSSTWGGGEQYF
TGTGCCAGCAGCTCCACCTGGGGCGGCGGCGAGCAGTACTTC
>TRBJ2-1|-|TRBD1|TRBV7-4
CASTLKDRGILNEQFF
TGTGCCAGCACCTTGAAAGACAGGGGAATATTGAATGAGCAGTTCTTC
>TRBJ2-3|few|-|TRBV11-2
CASSSVRSSTDTQYF
TGTGCCAGCAGCTCAGTCCGGTCTAGCACAGATACGCAGTATTTT
>TRBJ1-5|-|TRBD1|TRBV9
CASSVGQGAGQPQHF
TGTGCCAGCAGCGTGGGACAGGGGGCTGGACAGCCCCAGCATTTT
>TRBJ1-2|few|-|TRBV7-2
CASSNEQALGGYTF
TGTGCCAGCAGCAACGAACAGGCCCTCGGTGGCTACACCTTC
>TRBJ1-1|few|-|TRBV28
CASSRVEAFF
TGTGCCAGCAGCAGGGTTGAAGCTTTCTTT
>TRBJ2-7|-|-|TRBV19
CASSIVFGSYYEQYF
TGTGCCAGTAGTATAGTCTTTGGGTCCTACTACGAGCAGTACTTC
>TRBJ2-1|-|-|TRBV6-5
CASSYGGLSREQFF
TGTGCCAGCAGTTACGGCGGATTAAGCCGTGAGCAGTTCTTC
>TRBJ1-2|-|TRBD1|TRBV28
CASTLVGTGGLTGYTF
TGTGCCAGCACCTTGGTCGGGACAGGGGGCTTAACCGGCTACACCTTC
>TRBJ1-2|-|TRBD1|TRBV19
CASSLRTGTNYGYTF
TGTGCCAGTAGTTTGCGGACAGGAACTAACTATGGCTACACCTTC
>TRBJ2-5|few|-|TRBV5-1
CASSVGRLEETQYF
TGCGCCAGCAGCGTGGGACGGCTGGAGGAGACCCAGTACTTC